The present T cell receptor (beta chain) was sequenced within a study of OX40 agonist ivuxolimab in advanced cancers. Study context: The drug used for patients, ivuxolimab, was an agonistic anti-OX40 (CD134) antibody. Aged roughly 23 to 90 with a mean of 60 years, they were 82.7% male.

Germline CDR1 WSHSY, CDR2 SAAADI. Trimming left V 5 bases short and J 0 bases short, with 7 bases between. The CDR3 contains 13 residues. The data were produced by immunoSEQ multiplex PCR, yet TCRdb's version contains in-frame clones alone and is incomplete. The table shows more than 35,000 clones, with approximately 80% occurring only once. Sampling times: baseline, cycle 4 day 1, cycle 7 day 1. This chain joins TRBV10-2 and TRBJ1-1; D not certain. Sequenced material: CD4+ or CD8+ T cells sorted from blood, taken in a trial of the OX40 agonist ivuxolimab. The receptor was derived from an adult with an advanced solid tumor such as melanoma, head and neck, liver or kidney cancer. CDR3 in amino acids: CASSWTVNTEAFF. CDR3 DNA: TGCGCCAGCAGTTGGACGGTGAACACTGAAGCTTTCTTT.